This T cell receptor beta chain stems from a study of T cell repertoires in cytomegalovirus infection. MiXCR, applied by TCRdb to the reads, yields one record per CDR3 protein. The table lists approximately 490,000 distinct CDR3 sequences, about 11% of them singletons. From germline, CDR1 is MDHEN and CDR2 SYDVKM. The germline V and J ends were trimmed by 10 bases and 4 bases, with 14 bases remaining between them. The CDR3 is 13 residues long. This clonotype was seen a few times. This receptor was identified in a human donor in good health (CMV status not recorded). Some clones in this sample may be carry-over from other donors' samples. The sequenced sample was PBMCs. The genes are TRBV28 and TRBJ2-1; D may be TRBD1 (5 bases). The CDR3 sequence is CAIQGPGYNEQFF. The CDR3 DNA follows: TGTGCCATCCAGGGTCCCGGGTACAATGAGCAGTTCTTC.